This TCR beta chain was obtained from a study of neurological immune-mediated disorders. The study's findings and limits: Because no CDR3 amino acid sequences were shared across subjects by expanded clones, private repertoires were suggested in all groups. Patients with HTLV-1-associated myelopathy showed the most TCR clonal expansion. Those with multiple sclerosis showed the least, falling below healthy controls.

Of note for this clonotype: Its antigen is not known.

The cDNA was generated by 5'RACE with 10-nucleotide random UMIs. MiXCR was run by TCRdb on the 5' RACE reads, yielding one entry per CDR3 protein. Of about 48,000 distinct CDR3 sequences detected, over 9% appear once; the ten largest clones hold 21%. V was trimmed by 4 bases and J by 9 bases, leaving 12 bases between them. This CDR3 is 12 amino acids long. Germline V gene lookup returns CDR1 SGDLS and CDR2 YYNGEE. The sequenced sample was PBMCs. The origin of this receptor is a woman between 35 and 50 years old with HTLV-1-associated myelopathy (HAM/TSP). The chain has TRBV9 and TRBJ2-3; tentative D call: TRBD2 (5 bases). The CDR3, as DNA: TGTGCCAGCAGCCCCAACCGGGAAACGCAGTATTTT. Protein sequence: CASSPNRETQYF.